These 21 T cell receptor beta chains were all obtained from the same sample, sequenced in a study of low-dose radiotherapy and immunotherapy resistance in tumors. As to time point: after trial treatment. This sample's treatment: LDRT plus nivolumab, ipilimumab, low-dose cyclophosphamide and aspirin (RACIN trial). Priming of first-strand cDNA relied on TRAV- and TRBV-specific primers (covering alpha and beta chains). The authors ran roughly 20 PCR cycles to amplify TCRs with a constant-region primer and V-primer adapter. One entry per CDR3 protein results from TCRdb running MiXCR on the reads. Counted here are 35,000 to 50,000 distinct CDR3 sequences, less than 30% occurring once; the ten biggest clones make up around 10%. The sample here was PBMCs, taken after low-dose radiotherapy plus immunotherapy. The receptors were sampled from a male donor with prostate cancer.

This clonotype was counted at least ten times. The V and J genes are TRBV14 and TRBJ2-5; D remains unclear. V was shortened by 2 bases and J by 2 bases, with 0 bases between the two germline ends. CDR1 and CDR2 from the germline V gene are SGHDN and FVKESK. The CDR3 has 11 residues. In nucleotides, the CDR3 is TGTGCCAGCAGCCAACAAGAGACCCAGTACTTC. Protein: CASSQQETQYF. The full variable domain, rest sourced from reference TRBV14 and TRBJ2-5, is EAGVTQFPSHSVIEKGQTVTLRCDPISGHDNLYWYRRVMGKEIKFLLHFVKESKQDESGMPNNRFLAERTGGTYSTLKVQPAELEDSGVYFCASSQQETQYFGPGTRLLVL.

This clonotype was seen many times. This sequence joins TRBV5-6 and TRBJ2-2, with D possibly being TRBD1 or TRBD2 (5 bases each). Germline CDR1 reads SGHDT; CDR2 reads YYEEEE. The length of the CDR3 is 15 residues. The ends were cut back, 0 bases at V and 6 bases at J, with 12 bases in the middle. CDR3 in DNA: TGTGCCAGCAGCTTGGTCGGGGCTCCCCCCGGGGAGCTGTTTTTT. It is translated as CASSLVGAPPGELFF.

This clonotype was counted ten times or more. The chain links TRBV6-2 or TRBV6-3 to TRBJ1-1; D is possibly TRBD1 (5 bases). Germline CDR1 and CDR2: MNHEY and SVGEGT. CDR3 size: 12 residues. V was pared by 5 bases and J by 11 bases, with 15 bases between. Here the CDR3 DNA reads TGTGCCAGCAGTCTAAGGACCGGGACGGCTTTCTTT. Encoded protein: CASSLRTGTAFF.

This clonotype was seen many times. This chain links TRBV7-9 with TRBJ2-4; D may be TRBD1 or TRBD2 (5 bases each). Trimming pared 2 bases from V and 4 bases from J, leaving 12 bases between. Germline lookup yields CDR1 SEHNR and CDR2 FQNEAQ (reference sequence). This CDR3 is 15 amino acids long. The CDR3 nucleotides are TGTGCCAGCAGCTTACTTTTGGGGGTGAAAAACATTCAGTACTTC. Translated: CASSLLLGVKNIQYF.

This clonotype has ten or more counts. CDR3 coding DNA: TGCGCCAGCAGCCAAGCCGGGAAAGGGTATGAGCAGTTCTTC. It is translated as CASSQAGKGYEQFF. The chain couples TRBV4-1 to TRBJ2-1; perhaps TRBD2 as D (5 bases). Per germline, CDR1 MGHRA and CDR2 YSYEKL. This CDR3 is 14 amino acids long. V gave up 1 base and J gave up 8 bases, with 12 bases separating them.

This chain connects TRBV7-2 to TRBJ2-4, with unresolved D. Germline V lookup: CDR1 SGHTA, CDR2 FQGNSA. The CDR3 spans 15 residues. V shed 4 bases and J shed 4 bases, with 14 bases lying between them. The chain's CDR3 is CASSSPIRAKNIQYF. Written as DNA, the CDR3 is TGTGCCAGCAGCTCCCCAATCCGGGCGAAAAACATTCAGTACTTC.

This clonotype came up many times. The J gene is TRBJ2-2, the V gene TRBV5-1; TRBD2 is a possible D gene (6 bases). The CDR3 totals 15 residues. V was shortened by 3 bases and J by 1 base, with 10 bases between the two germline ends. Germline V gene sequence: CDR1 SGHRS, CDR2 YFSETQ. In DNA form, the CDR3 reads TGCGCCAGCAGCTCCGGGACTCAGAACACCGGGGAGCTGTTTTTT. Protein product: CASSSGTQNTGELFF. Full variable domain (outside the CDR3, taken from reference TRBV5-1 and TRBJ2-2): KAGVTQTPRYLIKTRGQQVTLSCSPISGHRSVSWYQQTPGQGLQFLFEYFSETQRNKGNFPGRFSGRQFSNSRSEMNVSTLELGDSALYLCASSSGTQNTGELFFGEGSRLTVL.

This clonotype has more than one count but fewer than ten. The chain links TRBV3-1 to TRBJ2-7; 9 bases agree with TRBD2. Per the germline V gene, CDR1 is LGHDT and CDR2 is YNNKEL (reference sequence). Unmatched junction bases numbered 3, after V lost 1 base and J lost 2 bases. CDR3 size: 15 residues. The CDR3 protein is CASSQGSGRPYEQYF. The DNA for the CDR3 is TGTGCCAGCAGCCAAGGTAGCGGGAGACCCTACGAGCAGTACTTC.

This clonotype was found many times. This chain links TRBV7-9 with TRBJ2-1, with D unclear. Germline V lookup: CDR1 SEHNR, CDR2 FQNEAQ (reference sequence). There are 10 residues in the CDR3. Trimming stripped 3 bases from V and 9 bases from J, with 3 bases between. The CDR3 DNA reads TGTGCCAGCAGCTTTCGTGAGCAGTTCTTC. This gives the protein CASSFREQFF. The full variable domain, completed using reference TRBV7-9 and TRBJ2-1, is DTGVSQNPRHKITKRGQNVTFRCDPISEHNRLYWYRQTLGQGPEFLTYFQNEAQLEKSRLLSDRFSAERPKGSFSTLEIQRTEQGDSAMYLCASSFREQFFGPGTRLTVL.

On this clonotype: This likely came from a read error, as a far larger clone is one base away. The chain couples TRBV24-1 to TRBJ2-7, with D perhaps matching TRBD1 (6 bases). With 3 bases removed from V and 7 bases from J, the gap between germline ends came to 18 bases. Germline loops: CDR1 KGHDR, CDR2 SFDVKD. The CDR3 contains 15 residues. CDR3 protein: CATSDPGPGDNEQYF. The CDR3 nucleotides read TGTGCCACCAGTGATCCGGGACCCGGGGACAATGAGCAGTACTTC.

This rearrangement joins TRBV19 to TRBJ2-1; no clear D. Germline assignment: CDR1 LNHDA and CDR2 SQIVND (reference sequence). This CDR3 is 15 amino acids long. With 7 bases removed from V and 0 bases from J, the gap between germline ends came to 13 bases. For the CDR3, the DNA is TGTGCCAGTACTAAGACTCAGAGCTCCTACAATGAGCAGTTCTTC. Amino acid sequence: CASTKTQSSYNEQFF.

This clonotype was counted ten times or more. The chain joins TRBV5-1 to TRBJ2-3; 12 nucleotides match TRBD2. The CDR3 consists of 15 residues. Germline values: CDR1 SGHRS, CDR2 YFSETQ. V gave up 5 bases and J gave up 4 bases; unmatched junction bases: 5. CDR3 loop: CASRQLAGGADTQYF. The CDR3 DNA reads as TGCGCCAGCAGACAACTAGCGGGAGGTGCAGATACGCAGTATTTT.

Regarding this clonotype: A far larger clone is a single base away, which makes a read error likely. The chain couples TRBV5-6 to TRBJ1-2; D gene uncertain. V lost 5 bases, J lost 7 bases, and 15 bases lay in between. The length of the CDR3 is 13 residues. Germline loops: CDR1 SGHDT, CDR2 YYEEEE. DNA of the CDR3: TGTGCCAGCAGGGACGGACCAAAGGGTGGCTACACCTTC. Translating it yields CASRDGPKGGYTF.

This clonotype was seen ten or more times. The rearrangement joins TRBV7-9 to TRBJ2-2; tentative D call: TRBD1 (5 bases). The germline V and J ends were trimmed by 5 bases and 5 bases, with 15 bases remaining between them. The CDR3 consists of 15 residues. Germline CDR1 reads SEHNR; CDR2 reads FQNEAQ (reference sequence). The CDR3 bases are TGTGCCAGCAGCCCCGCCAGGGTAGGAACCGGGGAGCTGTTTTTT. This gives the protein CASSPARVGTGELFF. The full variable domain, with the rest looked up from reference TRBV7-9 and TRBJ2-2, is DTGVSQNPRHKITKRGQNVTFRCDPISEHNRLYWYRQTLGQGPEFLTYFQNEAQLEKSRLLSDRFSAERPKGSFSTLEIQRTEQGDSAMYLCASSPARVGTGELFFGEGSRLTVL.

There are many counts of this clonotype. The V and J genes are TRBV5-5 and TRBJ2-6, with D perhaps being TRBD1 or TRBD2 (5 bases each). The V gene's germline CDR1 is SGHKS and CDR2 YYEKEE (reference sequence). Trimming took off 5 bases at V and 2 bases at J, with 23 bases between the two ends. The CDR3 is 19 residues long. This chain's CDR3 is CASRPVGVGGPTGANVLTF. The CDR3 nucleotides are TGTGCCAGCAGGCCGGTGGGGGTCGGCGGACCAACTGGGGCCAACGTCCTGACTTTC.

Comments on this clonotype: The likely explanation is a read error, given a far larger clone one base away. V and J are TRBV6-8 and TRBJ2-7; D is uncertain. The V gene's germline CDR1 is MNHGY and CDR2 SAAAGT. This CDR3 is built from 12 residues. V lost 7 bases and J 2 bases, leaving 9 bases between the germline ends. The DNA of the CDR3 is TGTGCCAGCACCATCCCCCCCTACGAGCAGTACTTC. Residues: CASTIPPYEQYF.

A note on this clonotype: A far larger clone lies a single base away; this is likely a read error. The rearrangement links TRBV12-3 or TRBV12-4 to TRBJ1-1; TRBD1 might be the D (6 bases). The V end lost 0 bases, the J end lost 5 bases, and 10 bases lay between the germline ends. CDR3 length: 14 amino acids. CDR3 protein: CASSLAARGTEAFF. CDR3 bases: TGTGCCAGCAGTTTAGCAGCGAGGGGGACTGAAGCTTTCTTT.

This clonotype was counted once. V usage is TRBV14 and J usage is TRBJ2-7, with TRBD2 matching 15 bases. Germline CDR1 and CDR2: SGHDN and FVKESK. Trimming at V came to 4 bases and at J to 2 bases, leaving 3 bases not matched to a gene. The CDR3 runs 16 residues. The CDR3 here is CASSLGLAGGTYEQYF. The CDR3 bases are TGTGCCAGCAGCCTTGGACTAGCGGGAGGGACCTACGAGCAGTACTTC.

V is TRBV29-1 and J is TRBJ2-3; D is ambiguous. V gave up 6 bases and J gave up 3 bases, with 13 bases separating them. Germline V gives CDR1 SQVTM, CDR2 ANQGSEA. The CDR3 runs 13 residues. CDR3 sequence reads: CSVFRYGTDTQYF. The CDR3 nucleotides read TGCAGCGTCTTTCGGTACGGGACAGATACGCAGTATTTT.

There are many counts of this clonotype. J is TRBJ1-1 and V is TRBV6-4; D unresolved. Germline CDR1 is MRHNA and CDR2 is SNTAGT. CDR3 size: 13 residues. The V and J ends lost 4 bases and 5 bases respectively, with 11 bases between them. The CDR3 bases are TGTGCCAGCAGTGTCAACCCCGCTACTGAAGCTTTCTTT. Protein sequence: CASSVNPATEAFF.

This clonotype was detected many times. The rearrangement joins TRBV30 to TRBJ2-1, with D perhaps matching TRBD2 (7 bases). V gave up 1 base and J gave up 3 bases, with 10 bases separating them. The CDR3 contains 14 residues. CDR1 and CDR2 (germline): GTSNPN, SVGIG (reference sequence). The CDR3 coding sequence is TGTGCCTGGAGTGGCGGGGGCGGCTACAATGAGCAGTTCTTC. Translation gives CAWSGGGGYNEQFF.